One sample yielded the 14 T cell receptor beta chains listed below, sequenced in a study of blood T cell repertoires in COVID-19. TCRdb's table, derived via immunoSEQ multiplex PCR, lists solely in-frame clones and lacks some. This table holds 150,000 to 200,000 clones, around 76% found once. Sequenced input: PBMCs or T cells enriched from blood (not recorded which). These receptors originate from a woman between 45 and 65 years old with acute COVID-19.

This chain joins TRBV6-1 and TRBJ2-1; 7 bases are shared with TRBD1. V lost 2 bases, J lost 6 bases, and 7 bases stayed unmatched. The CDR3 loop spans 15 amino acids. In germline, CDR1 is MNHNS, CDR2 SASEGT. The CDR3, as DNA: TGTGCCAGCAGTGAATTTGAGGGGGCGGGCAATGAGCAGTTCTTC. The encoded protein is CASSEFEGAGNEQFF.

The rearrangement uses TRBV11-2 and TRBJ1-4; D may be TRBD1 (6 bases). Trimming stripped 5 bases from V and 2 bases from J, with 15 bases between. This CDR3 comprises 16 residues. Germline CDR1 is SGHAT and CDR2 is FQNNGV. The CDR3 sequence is CASSEYRVVTNEKLFF. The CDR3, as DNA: TGTGCCAGCAGCGAATACAGGGTTGTGACTAATGAAAAACTGTTTTTT.

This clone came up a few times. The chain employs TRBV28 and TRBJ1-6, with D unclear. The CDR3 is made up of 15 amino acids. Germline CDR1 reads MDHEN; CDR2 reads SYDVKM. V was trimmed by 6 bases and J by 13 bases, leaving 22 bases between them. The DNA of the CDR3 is TGTGCCAGCAGCTTCTTATCCGATGGAGTGGCCCCCCTCCACTTT. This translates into CASSFLSDGVAPLHF.

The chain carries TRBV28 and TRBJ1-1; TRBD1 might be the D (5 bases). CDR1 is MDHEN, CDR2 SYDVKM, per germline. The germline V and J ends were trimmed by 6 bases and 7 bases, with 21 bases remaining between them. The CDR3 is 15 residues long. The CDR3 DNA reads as TGTGCCAGCAGCTCATTCCGCGGGGGGTCGGTTGAAGCTTTCTTT. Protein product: CASSSFRGGSVEAFF.

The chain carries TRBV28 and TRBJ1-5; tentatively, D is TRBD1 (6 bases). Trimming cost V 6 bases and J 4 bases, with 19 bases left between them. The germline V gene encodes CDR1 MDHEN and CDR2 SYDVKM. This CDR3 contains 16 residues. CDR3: CASRLTHRVGNQPQHF. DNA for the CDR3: TGTGCCAGCAGGTTAACACACAGGGTAGGGAATCAGCCCCAGCATTTT.

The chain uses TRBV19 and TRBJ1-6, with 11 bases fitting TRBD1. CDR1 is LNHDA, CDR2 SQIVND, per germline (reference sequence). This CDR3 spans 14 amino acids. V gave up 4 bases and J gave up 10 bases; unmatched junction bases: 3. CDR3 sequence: CASSTGTGGSPLHF. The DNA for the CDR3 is TGTGCCAGTAGTACTGGGACAGGGGGATCACCCCTCCACTTT.

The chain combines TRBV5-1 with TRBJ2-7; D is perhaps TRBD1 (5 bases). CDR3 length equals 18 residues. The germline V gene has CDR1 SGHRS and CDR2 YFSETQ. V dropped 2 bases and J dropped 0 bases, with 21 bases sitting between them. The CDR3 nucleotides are TGCGCCAGCAGCTTAGACTGGATCCAGGGTATTAGCTCCTACGAGCAGTACGTC. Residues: CASSLDWIQGISSYEQYV.

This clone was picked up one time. The CDR3 is CASSPLGQGQDTQYF. The CDR3 DNA follows: TGTGCCAGCAGCCCACTTGGGCAGGGGCAGGATACGCAGTATTTT. The V and J genes are TRBV6-5 and TRBJ2-3, with D tentatively TRBD1 (6 bases). This CDR3 spans 15 amino acids. Deletions cut 6 bases from V and 6 bases from J, with 19 bases between. Germline CDR1 MNHEY, CDR2 SVGAGI.

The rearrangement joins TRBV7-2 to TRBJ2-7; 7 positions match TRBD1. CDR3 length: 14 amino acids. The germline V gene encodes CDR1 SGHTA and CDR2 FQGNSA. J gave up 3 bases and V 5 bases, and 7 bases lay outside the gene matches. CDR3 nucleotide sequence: TGTGCCAGCAGCCCCTATGACAGGGACTACGAGCAGTACGTC. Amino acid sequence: CASSPYDRDYEQYV.

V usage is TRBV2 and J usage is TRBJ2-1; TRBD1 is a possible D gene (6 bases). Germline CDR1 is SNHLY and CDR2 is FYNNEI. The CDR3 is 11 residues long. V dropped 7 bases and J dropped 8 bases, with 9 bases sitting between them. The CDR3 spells CASNEGDEQFF. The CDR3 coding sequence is TGTGCCAGCAACGAGGGGGATGAGCAGTTCTTC.

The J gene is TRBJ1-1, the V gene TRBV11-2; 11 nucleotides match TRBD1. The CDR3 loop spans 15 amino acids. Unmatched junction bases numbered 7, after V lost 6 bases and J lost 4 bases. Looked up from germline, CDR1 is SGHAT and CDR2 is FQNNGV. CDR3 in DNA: TGTGCCAGCAGACGCGGACAGGGGGCGTTCACTGAAGCTTTCTTT. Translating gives CASRRGQGAFTEAFF. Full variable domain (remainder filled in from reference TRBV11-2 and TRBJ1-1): EAGVAQSPRYKIIEKRQSVAFWCNPISGHATLYWYQQILGQGPKLLIQFQNNGVVDDSQLPKDRFSAERLKGVDSTLKIQPAKLEDSAVYLCASRRGQGAFTEAFFGQGTRLTVV.

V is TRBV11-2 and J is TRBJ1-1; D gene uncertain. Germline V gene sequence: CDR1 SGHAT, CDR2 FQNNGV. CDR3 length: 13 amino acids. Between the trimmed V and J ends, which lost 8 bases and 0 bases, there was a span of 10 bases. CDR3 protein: CASSRSMNTEAFF. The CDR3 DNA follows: TGTGCCAGCTCGCGGTCCATGAACACTGAAGCTTTCTTT.

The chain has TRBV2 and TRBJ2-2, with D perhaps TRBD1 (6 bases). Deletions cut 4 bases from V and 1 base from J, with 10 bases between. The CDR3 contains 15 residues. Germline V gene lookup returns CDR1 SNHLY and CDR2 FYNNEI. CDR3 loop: CASSGQALNTGELFF. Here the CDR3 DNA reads TGTGCCAGCAGTGGACAGGCCTTGAACACCGGGGAGCTGTTTTTT.

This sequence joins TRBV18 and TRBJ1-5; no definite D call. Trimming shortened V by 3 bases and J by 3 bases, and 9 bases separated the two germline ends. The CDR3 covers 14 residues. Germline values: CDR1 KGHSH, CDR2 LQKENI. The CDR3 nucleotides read TGTGCCAGCTCACCCCAAGCGAACAATCAGCCCCAGCATTTT. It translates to CASSPQANNQPQHF.